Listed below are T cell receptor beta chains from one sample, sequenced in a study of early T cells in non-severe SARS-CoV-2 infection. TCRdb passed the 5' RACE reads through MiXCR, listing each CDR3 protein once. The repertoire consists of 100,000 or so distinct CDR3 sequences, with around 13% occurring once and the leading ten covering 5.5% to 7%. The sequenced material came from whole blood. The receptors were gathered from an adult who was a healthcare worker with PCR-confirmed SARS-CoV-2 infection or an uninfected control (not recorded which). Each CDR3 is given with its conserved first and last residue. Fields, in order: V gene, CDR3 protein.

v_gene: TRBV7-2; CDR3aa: CASSLATGGGIQYF
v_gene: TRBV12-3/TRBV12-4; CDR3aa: CASSLGTALYGYTF
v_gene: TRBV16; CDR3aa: CASSQSFGGYEQYF
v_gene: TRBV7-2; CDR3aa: CASSLSQARTYEQYF
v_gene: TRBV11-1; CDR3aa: CASSLASHEAFF
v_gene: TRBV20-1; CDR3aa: CSAKDSSPYEQYF
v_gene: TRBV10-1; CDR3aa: CASSTGTDAYNEQFF
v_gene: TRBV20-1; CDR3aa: CSASTGLPVDNEQFF
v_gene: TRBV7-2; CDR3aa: CASSSQGNTEAFF
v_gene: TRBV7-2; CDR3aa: CASSLVGGSSSYNVQFF
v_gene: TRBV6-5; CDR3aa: CASSYLNTGELFF
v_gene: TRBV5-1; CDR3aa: CASSSTTAAKNIQYF
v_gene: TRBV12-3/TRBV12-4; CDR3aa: CASRRADSGNTIYF
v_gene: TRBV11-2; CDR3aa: CASSPLYEQYF
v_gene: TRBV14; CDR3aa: CASSPEDFSAAGYTF
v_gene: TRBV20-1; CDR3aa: CSAGGQEKNIQYF
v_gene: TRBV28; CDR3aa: CASSFGRSGNTEAFF
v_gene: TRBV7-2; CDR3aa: CASSTGQGNIQYF
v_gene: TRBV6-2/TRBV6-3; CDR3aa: CASSLGHPTDTQYF
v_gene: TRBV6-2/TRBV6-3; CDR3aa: CASSQGQAGYTF
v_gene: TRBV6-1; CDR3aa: CATSIQEVHTQYF
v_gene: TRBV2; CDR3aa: CASKTGAGQETQYF
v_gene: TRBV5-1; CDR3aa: CASSGGGADTQYF
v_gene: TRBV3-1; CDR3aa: CASSSRLAVTDTQYF
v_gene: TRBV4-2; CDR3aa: CASSQVGSGRAETQYF
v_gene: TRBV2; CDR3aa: CASSEGANSGNTIYF
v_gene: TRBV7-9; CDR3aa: CARSSLAGRSDTQYF
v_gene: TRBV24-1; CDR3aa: CATSESGATNEKLFF
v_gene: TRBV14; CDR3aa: CASSQVHGGELFF
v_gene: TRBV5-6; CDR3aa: CASSLVGERDQYF
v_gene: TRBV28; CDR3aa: CASSLDFVIAVF
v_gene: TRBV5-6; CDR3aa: CASSLIGTGGNYGYTF
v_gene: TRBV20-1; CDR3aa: CSARTVGNTEAFF
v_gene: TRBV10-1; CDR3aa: CASSSGGPEYNEQFF
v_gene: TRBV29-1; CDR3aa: CSGTGDDNTDTQYF
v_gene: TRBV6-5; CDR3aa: CASSWYRDTDTQYF
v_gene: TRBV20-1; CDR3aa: CSAGLAASGTQYF
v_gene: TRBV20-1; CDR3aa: CSARDPGLALTYNEQFF
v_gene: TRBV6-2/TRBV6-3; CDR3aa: CASRTARTQETQYF
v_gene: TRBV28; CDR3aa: CASSDRRGIQYF
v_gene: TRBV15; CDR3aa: CATSTGLAADEQFF
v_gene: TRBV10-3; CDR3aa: CAIGGGRAAEAFF
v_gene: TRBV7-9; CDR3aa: CASSYRVQETQYF
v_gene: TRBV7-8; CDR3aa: CASSSRAGIQYF
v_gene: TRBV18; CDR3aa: CASSPAGTALFGGYTF
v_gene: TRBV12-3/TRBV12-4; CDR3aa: CASTDYNQPQHF
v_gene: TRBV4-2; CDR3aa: CASSQPNPNTGQTSNGYTF
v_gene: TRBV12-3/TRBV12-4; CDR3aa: CAIPQGRWKSYEQYF
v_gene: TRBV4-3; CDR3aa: CASSLEGSDTQYF
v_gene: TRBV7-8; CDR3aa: CASSLRSKTRGFLSHEQYF
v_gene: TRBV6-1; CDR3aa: CASSEEAGGTDTQYF
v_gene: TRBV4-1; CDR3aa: CASSREEGETQYF
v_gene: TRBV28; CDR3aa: CASNLAGRQETQYF
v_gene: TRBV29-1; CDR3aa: CSVAASGRASGELFF
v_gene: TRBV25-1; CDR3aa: CASSVPGPQETQYF
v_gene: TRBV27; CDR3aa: CASSLSRDANSPLHF
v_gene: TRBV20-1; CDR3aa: CSASLAGVPDTQYF